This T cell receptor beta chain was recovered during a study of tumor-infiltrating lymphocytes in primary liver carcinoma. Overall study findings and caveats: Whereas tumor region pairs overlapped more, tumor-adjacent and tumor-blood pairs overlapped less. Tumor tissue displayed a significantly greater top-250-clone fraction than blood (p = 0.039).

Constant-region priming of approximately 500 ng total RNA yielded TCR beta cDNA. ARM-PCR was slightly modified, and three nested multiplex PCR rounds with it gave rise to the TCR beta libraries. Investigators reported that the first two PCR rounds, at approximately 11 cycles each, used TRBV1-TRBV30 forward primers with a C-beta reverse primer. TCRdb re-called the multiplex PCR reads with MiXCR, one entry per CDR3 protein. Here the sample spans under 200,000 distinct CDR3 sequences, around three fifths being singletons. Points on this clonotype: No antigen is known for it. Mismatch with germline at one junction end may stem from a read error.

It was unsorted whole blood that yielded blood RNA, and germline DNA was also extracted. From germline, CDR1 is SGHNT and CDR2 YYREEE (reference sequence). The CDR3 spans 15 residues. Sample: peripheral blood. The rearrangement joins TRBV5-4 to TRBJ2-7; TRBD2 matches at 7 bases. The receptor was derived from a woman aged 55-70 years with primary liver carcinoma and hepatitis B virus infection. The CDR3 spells CSSSRYGGRVYEQYF. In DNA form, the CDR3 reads TGTTCCAGCAGCCGTTACGGAGGGAGGGTGTACGAGCAGTACTTC.